The 21 T cell receptor beta chains in this list originate from one sample, sequenced in a study of cytomegalovirus exposure and HLA in healthy donors. The PCR used 60 Vbeta and 13 Jbeta primers. Repertoires were generated with immunoSEQ multiplex PCR, while TCRdb's copy carries only in-frame clones and drops some. This sample's clone table lists tens of thousands of clones. Sequencing was done on a sample of PBMCs. The origin of the receptors is a male donor in good health and CMV-seronegative.

The chain recombines TRBV12-2 with TRBJ1-2. TRBV12-2 counts as a pseudogene. The CDR3 has 17 residues. The CDR3 loop reads CASRLAGGATGSAHYTF. In DNA, the CDR3 is TGTGCAAGTCGCTTAGCGGGGGGGGCAACGGGGTCTGCGCACTACACCTTC.

The chain carries TRBV6-5 and TRBJ2-7; D might be TRBD2 (5 bases). Germline V gene data show CDR1 as MNHEY and CDR2 as SVGAGI. Trimming pared 0 bases from V and 0 bases from J, leaving 12 bases between. CDR3 length: 16 amino acids. The CDR3 nucleotides read TGTGCCAGCAGTTACTCGACCGCTAGCCTCTCCTACGAGCAGTACTTC. Protein sequence: CASSYSTASLSYEQYF.

The gene calls are TRBV7-9 and TRBJ2-3; D gene unclear. In germline, CDR1 is SEHNR, CDR2 FQNEAQ (reference sequence). The CDR3 covers 11 residues. V was clipped by 6 bases and J by 2 bases, with 3 bases between them. This CDR3 reads CASRLTDTQYF. The DNA of the CDR3 is TGTGCCAGCAGACTCACAGATACGCAGTATTTT.

The chain recombines TRBV28 with TRBJ1-1, with 7 nucleotides matching TRBD1. Looked up from germline, CDR1 is MDHEN and CDR2 is SYDVKM. V lost 4 bases to trimming and J lost 6 bases; unmatched junction nucleotides: 5. The length of the CDR3 is 13 residues. CDR3 sequence reads: CASSSGQSPEAFF. The CDR3 bases are TGTGCCAGCAGTTCGGGACAGTCACCTGAAGCTTTCTTT.

The chain uses TRBV18 and TRBJ2-3, with D tentatively TRBD2 (6 bases). This CDR3 has 13 amino acids. Trimming removed 8 bases from V and 6 bases from J, with 15 bases in between. The germline gives CDR1 KGHSH, CDR2 LQKENI. The CDR3, as DNA: TGTGCCAGCGGTGGGGGGACGAAGGATACGCAGTATTTT. Residues: CASGGGTKDTQYF.

V and J are TRBV27 and TRBJ2-7, with 7 bases lining up with TRBD2. After removal of 5 bases from V and 3 bases from J, the junction contained 10 bases not matched to a gene. This CDR3 spans 15 amino acids. Germline V lookup: CDR1 MNHEY, CDR2 SMNVEV (reference sequence). As DNA, the CDR3 is TGTGCCAGCAGTAGAACCGGGACTAAGGACTACGAGCAGTACTTC. It yields the protein CASSRTGTKDYEQYF.

This rearrangement joins TRBV27 to TRBJ2-3, with TRBD1 as a possible D gene (5 bases). Germline loops: CDR1 MNHEY, CDR2 SMNVEV (reference sequence). The ends were cut back, 3 bases at V and 6 bases at J, with 13 bases in the middle. The CDR3 runs 14 residues. CDR3 region: CASSFSRGKDTQYF. CDR3 DNA: TGTGCCAGCAGTTTCTCAAGGGGCAAGGATACGCAGTATTTT.

The chain combines TRBV7-9 with TRBJ2-1; 12 nucleotides line up with TRBD2. The CDR3 length is 13 residues. After removal of 9 bases from V and 9 bases from J, the junction contained 6 bases not matched to a gene. Germline lookup yields CDR1 SEHNR and CDR2 FQNEAQ (reference sequence). CDR3: CASGTSGPGEQFF. The CDR3 DNA reads TGTGCCAGTGGGACTAGCGGGCCCGGTGAGCAGTTCTTC.

The V gene is TRBV5-6, the J gene TRBJ2-5; 8 bases align to TRBD2. Germline CDR1 SGHDT, CDR2 YYEEEE. With 4 bases clipped from V and 4 bases from J, the junction kept 9 bases outside the gene matches. This CDR3 has 15 amino acids. The CDR3 reads CASSKSGTRRETQYF. CDR3 nucleotide sequence: TGTGCCAGCAGCAAATCCGGGACTAGGAGAGAGACCCAGTACTTC.

J is TRBJ2-1 and V is TRBV4-1; 10 bases fit TRBD2. The V and J ends lost 3 bases and 6 bases, in that order; junction bases with no gene match: 8. Per germline, CDR1 MGHRA and CDR2 YSYEKL. The CDR3 covers 16 residues. CDR3 protein: CASSHLAGVVFNEQFF. CDR3 bases: TGCGCCAGCAGCCACCTAGCGGGAGTTGTGTTCAATGAGCAGTTCTTC.

The chain is built from TRBV2 and TRBJ2-5, with D tentatively TRBD1 (6 bases). The CDR3 runs to 14 residues. The germline CDR1 and CDR2 sequences are SNHLY and FYNNEI. V gave up 7 bases and J gave up 2 bases, with 14 bases separating them. The CDR3 DNA follows: TGTGCCAGCACCGCCCGCAGGGGACAAGAGACCCAGTACTTC. It specifies CASTARRGQETQYF. Together with reference TRBV2 and TRBJ2-5, the CDR3 gives the full variable domain: EPEVTQTPSHQVTQMGQEVILRCVPISNHLYFYWYRQILGQKVEFLVSFYNNEISEKSEIFDDQFSVERPDGSNFTLKIRSTKLEDSAMYFCASTARRGQETQYFGPGTRLLVL.

This chain joins TRBV29-1 and TRBJ2-7; TRBD1 is a possible D gene (5 bases). V lost 7 bases to trimming and J lost 1 base, with 11 bases between them. Germline V lookup: CDR1 SQVTM, CDR2 ANQGSEA. The CDR3 is made up of 12 amino acids. The CDR3 reads CSASDRSYEQYF. The CDR3 nucleotides are TGCAGCGCCTCAGACAGATCCTACGAGCAGTACTTC.

The chain is built from TRBV11-3 and TRBJ2-1; D may be TRBD2 (5 bases). Per germline, CDR1 SGHNT and CDR2 YENEEA. CDR3 length equals 14 residues. The V gene lost 2 bases and the J gene lost 9 bases, with 14 bases spanning the gap. The CDR3 DNA reads as TGTGCCAGCAGCTTAAGTAGCGCATTTGGTGAGCAGTTCTTC. Its protein is CASSLSSAFGEQFF. Full variable domain (missing parts from reference TRBV11-3 and TRBJ2-1): EAGVVQSPRYKIIEKKQPVAFWCNPISGHNTLYWYLQNLGQGPELLIRYENEEAVDDSQLPKDRFSAERLKGVDSTLKIQPAELGDSAVYLCASSLSSAFGEQFFGPGTRLTVL.

This chain joins TRBV5-1 and TRBJ2-5; a possible D gene is TRBD2 (6 bases). The germline V gene has CDR1 SGHRS and CDR2 YFSETQ. V gave up 3 bases and J gave up 2 bases, with 14 bases separating them. The CDR3 consists of 15 residues. The CDR3 coding sequence is TGCGCCAGCAGCTCCGGAGGGTCGATTCAAGAGACCCAGTACTTC. This encodes CASSSGGSIQETQYF. Full variable domain (missing parts from reference TRBV5-1 and TRBJ2-5): KAGVTQTPRYLIKTRGQQVTLSCSPISGHRSVSWYQQTPGQGLQFLFEYFSETQRNKGNFPGRFSGRQFSNSRSEMNVSTLELGDSALYLCASSSGGSIQETQYFGPGTRLLVL.

The chain carries TRBV5-1 and TRBJ2-7, with 7 bases matching TRBD1. With V trimmed by 6 bases and J by 1 base, 7 bases remained unmatched. CDR3 length: 14 residues. Per germline, CDR1 SGHRS and CDR2 YFSETQ. The CDR3 DNA is TGCGCCAGCAACGACGGGACAGTATCCTACGAGCAGTACTTC. Protein product: CASNDGTVSYEQYF. The variable domain in full, completed from reference TRBV5-1 and TRBJ2-7, reads KAGVTQTPRYLIKTRGQQVTLSCSPISGHRSVSWYQQTPGQGLQFLFEYFSETQRNKGNFPGRFSGRQFSNSRSEMNVSTLELGDSALYLCASNDGTVSYEQYFGPGTRLTVT.

V is TRBV2 and J is TRBJ1-3, with D uncertain. The CDR3 consists of 16 residues. Per the germline V gene, CDR1 is SNHLY and CDR2 is FYNNEI. V dropped 1 base and J dropped 0 bases, with 10 bases sitting between them. The DNA of the CDR3 is TGTGCCAGCAGTGAAGGCCTCCGGGGCTCTGGAAACACCATATATTTT. Amino acids: CASSEGLRGSGNTIYF. The whole variable domain, filled in from reference TRBV2 and TRBJ1-3, reads EPEVTQTPSHQVTQMGQEVILRCVPISNHLYFYWYRQILGQKVEFLVSFYNNEISEKSEIFDDQFSVERPDGSNFTLKIRSTKLEDSAMYFCASSEGLRGSGNTIYFGEGSWLTVV.

CDR3 coding DNA: TGTGCCAGCAGTTACTCGTTCGCGGGCACCGGGGAGCTGTTTTTT. Residues: CASSYSFAGTGELFF. The rearrangement joins TRBV6-5 to TRBJ2-2, with D maybe TRBD2 (5 bases). Trimming left V 0 bases short and J 4 bases short, with 9 bases between. The CDR3 has 15 amino acids. The germline CDR1 and CDR2 sequences are MNHEY and SVGAGI.

The chain joins TRBV7-2 to TRBJ1-1, with 7 nucleotides matching TRBD1. The CDR3 loop spans 14 amino acids. After removal of 5 bases from V and 8 bases from J, the junction contained 11 bases not matched to a gene. Germline values: CDR1 SGHTA, CDR2 FQGNSA. CDR3 in DNA: TGTGCCAGCAGCCCTTCGGACAGGCTTAGGGAAGCTTTCTTT. As protein: CASSPSDRLREAFF.

The CDR3 is CASSLNQGMESSYNEQFF. CDR3 nucleotides: TGTGCCAGCAGCTTAAATCAGGGAATGGAGAGCTCCTACAATGAGCAGTTCTTC. The chain is built from TRBV7-6 and TRBJ2-1; a weak D match, TRBD1 (5 bases). Germline V CDR1 and CDR2: SGHVS, FNYEAQ. Trimming stripped 2 bases from V and 0 bases from J, with 17 bases between. The CDR3 extends over 18 amino acids.

This rearrangement joins TRBV18 to TRBJ2-7, with a weak D call TRBD2 (6 bases). The CDR3 consists of 16 residues. Trimming removed 3 bases from V and 5 bases from J, with 20 bases in between. CDR1 and CDR2 (germline): KGHSH, LQKENI. DNA of the CDR3: TGTGCCAGCTCACCTCTACCCTCGCGGGGTGGGGACGAGCAGTACTTC. Protein sequence: CASSPLPSRGGDEQYF. Drawing the rest from reference TRBV18 and TRBJ2-7, the complete variable domain is NAGVMQNPRHLVRRRGQEARLRCSPMKGHSHVYWYRQLPEEGLKFMVYLQKENIIDESGMPKERFSAEFPKEGPSILRIQQVVRGDSAAYFCASSPLPSRGGDEQYFGPGTRLTVT.

The chain carries TRBV7-6 and TRBJ2-7; TRBD2 matches at 10 bases. Per germline, CDR1 SGHVS and CDR2 FNYEAQ. The CDR3 length is 15 residues. V trimming: 5 bases; J trimming: 3 bases; junction bases outside the gene matches: 7. In nucleotides, the CDR3 is TGTGCCAGCAGCCCGCTAGCGGGAGAGGGCTACGAGCAGTACTTC. The encoded protein is CASSPLAGEGYEQYF.